Listed here are 22 T cell receptor beta chains from one sample, sequenced in a study of cytomegalovirus exposure and HLA in healthy donors. Both 60 Vbeta primers and 13 Jbeta primers went into the PCR. Profiling relied on immunoSEQ multiplex PCR, and the TCRdb table lists in-frame clones only, not all of them. The sample shows 130,000 to 150,000 clones, around 72% of them seen only once. The sequencing sample was made of PBMCs. The source of these receptors is a middle-aged man in good health and CMV-seronegative.

This clone was detected only once. V is TRBV7-9 and J is TRBJ2-1; 9 bases align to TRBD1. The length of the CDR3 is 13 residues. J was trimmed by 5 bases and V by 9 bases; bases with no gene match: 5. The germline CDR1 and CDR2 sequences are SEHNR and FQNEAQ (reference sequence). The CDR3 sequence: CASTGGSDNEQFF. CDR3 bases: TGTGCCAGTACAGGGGGCAGTGACAATGAGCAGTTCTTC.

The rearrangement uses TRBV9 and TRBJ1-1; possibly TRBD1 for D (5 bases). Germline-derived CDR1 and CDR2 are SGDLS and YYNGEE. The CDR3 is 13 amino acids. V was pared by 4 bases and J by 5 bases, with 12 bases between. CDR3 amino acids: CASSNPGGTEAFF. The CDR3 DNA reads TGTGCCAGCAGCAACCCGGGGGGGACTGAAGCTTTCTTT.

This clone was counted between two and nine times. The chain links TRBV28 to TRBJ2-7; D is possibly TRBD2 (6 bases). Per germline, CDR1 MDHEN and CDR2 SYDVKM. V gave up 6 bases and J gave up 4 bases, with 13 bases separating them. This CDR3 is 13 amino acids long. The CDR3 region has the DNA TGTGCCAGCAGGACTAGTTTTAGGTACGAGCAGTACTTC. Translated: CASRTSFRYEQYF.

V is TRBV5-1 and J is TRBJ2-1; 7 bases are shared with TRBD2. Germline V gives CDR1 SGHRS, CDR2 YFSETQ. The CDR3 runs 17 residues. The V segment lost 7 bases and the J segment 0 bases; nucleotides outside the gene matches: 13. CDR3 loop: CASRPGWGEGSYNEQFF. The CDR3 DNA is TGCGCCAGCCGGCCGGGTTGGGGGGAGGGCTCCTACAATGAGCAGTTCTTC.

This clone was seen only once. The rearrangement joins TRBV27 to TRBJ1-1, with 7 bases lining up with TRBD1. CDR3 length: 17 residues. The trim removed 3 bases at V and 2 bases at J, leaving 12 bases unmatched. CDR1 and CDR2 (germline): MNHEY, SMNVEV (reference sequence). The CDR3, as DNA: TGTGCCAGCAGTTTGAAGGGGGCAGGCCATTCCAACACTGAAGCTTTCTTT. Protein sequence: CASSLKGAGHSNTEAFF.

This clone showed up just a few times. The chain uses TRBV4-2 and TRBJ2-3; no reliable D call. V lost 0 bases and J lost 2, with 6 bases in between. This CDR3 region has 14 residues. Germline V gene sequence: CDR1 LGHNA, CDR2 YNFKEQ. The CDR3 spells CASSQDPFTDTQYF. CDR3 nucleotides: TGTGCCAGCAGCCAAGATCCGTTCACAGATACGCAGTATTTT.

J is TRBJ2-3 and V is TRBV10-1, with TRBD2 matching over 7 bases. The germline V gene encodes CDR1 WNHNN and CDR2 SYGVQD (reference sequence). Trimming removed 5 bases from V and 1 base from J; junction bases left unmatched: 0. The CDR3 extends over 13 amino acids. The DNA of the CDR3 is TGCGCCAGCAGTCTAGCGGGCACAGATACGCAGTATTTT. Translated, it gives CASSLAGTDTQYF.

The chain uses TRBV7-2 and TRBJ2-1; D is undetermined. The V gene's germline CDR1 is SGHTA and CDR2 FQGNSA. The CDR3 spans 16 residues. Trimming took 1 base from V and 1 from J, leaving 11 bases between them. The DNA for the CDR3 is TGTGCCAGCAGCTTAGGATTGGCAGGTTCCTACAATGAGCAGTTCTTC. It translates to CASSLGLAGSYNEQFF.

This clone was observed a single time. The gene calls are TRBV27 and TRBJ2-7, with 7 bases aligning to TRBD1. Trimming took 4 bases from V and 4 from J; bases not matched to a gene: 4. The CDR3 is made up of 13 amino acids. CDR1 is MNHEY, CDR2 SMNVEV, per germline (reference sequence). DNA of the CDR3: TGTGCCAGCAGTTACAGGGGCCCATACGAGCAGTACTTC. Protein: CASSYRGPYEQYF.

The chain joins TRBV6-1 to TRBJ2-3; 11 bases align to TRBD2. Germline V gene data show CDR1 as MNHNS and CDR2 as SASEGT. Unmatched junction bases numbered 7, after V lost 6 bases and J lost 5 bases. The CDR3 extends over 15 amino acids. CDR3 sequence: CASRGGLAEGDTQYF. The CDR3 DNA is TGTGCCAGCAGGGGGGGACTAGCGGAGGGAGATACGCAGTATTTT.

The V and J genes are TRBV18 and TRBJ1-2; 10 bases fit TRBD1. CDR1 KGHSH and CDR2 LQKENI come from the germline V gene. J gave up 7 bases and V 4 bases, and 6 bases lay outside the gene matches. CDR3 length: 14 residues. The CDR3 is CASSRDRGSGGYTF. Here the CDR3 DNA reads TGTGCCAGCTCACGGGACAGGGGTTCTGGTGGCTACACCTTC. Complete variable domain (other parts from reference TRBV18 and TRBJ1-2): NAGVMQNPRHLVRRRGQEARLRCSPMKGHSHVYWYRQLPEEGLKFMVYLQKENIIDESGMPKERFSAEFPKEGPSILRIQQVVRGDSAAYFCASSRDRGSGGYTFGSGTRLTVV.

This clone has just one count. This sequence joins TRBV5-6 and TRBJ1-4; 7 bases are a match to TRBD1. This CDR3 has 16 amino acids. Looked up from germline, CDR1 is SGHDT and CDR2 is YYEEEE. Trimming cost V 4 bases and J 8 bases; bases outside gene matches: 14. This CDR3 is CASSPDRGTDREKLFF. CDR3 nucleotides: TGTGCCAGCAGCCCGGACCGGGGGACAGACCGAGAAAAACTGTTTTTT.

The chain uses TRBV25-1 and TRBJ1-2; D gene uncertain. From germline, CDR1 is MGHDK and CDR2 SYGVNS. V lost 1 base to trimming and J lost 7 bases, with 10 bases between them. This CDR3 region has 13 residues. The CDR3 region is CASSEFAYSGYTF. DNA for the CDR3: TGTGCCAGCAGTGAATTTGCCTATAGTGGCTACACCTTC.

V is TRBV6-6 and J is TRBJ1-4; maybe TRBD1 (6 bases). V lost 7 bases, J lost 4 bases, and 13 bases lay in between. Germline V lookup: CDR1 MNHNY, CDR2 SVGAGI (reference sequence). This CDR3 region has 14 residues. CDR3 nucleotides: TGTGCCAGCACCCGACAGGAGATTAATGAAAAACTGTTTTTT. Its translation is CASTRQEINEKLFF.

J is TRBJ2-2 and V is TRBV6-1; the D gene is possibly TRBD2 (5 bases). Germline lookup yields CDR1 MNHNS and CDR2 SASEGT. Trimming pared 2 bases from V and 6 bases from J, leaving 13 bases between. The CDR3 runs 15 residues. The CDR3 coding sequence is TGTGCCAGCAGTGAATTGGCGGGTGGGGCCGGGGAGCTGTTTTTT. It encodes CASSELAGGAGELFF.

The chain joins TRBV30 to TRBJ2-3; 7 bases match TRBD1. V was clipped by 6 bases and J by 0 bases; unmatched bases: 9. The CDR3 consists of 15 residues. Germline loops: CDR1 GTSNPN, CDR2 SVGIG (reference sequence). The CDR3 spells CACLRDRSSTDTQYF. CDR3 in DNA: TGTGCCTGCCTAAGGGACAGATCTAGCACAGATACGCAGTATTTT.

The chain has TRBV29-1 and TRBJ1-3, with unresolved D. V lost 0 bases to trimming and J lost 4 bases, with 13 bases between them. The CDR3 extends over 15 amino acids. CDR1 SQVTM and CDR2 ANQGSEA come from the germline V gene. CDR3: CSVEDGEEKGNTIYF. CDR3 DNA sequence: TGCAGCGTTGAAGATGGCGAGGAAAAAGGAAACACCATATATTTT.

This CDR3 reads CAIILQYIRLQGIHNEQFF. The CDR3 coding sequence is TGTGCCATCATCCTTCAGTACATCCGACTTCAGGGGATCCACAATGAGCAGTTCTTC. The V gene is TRBV10-3, the J gene TRBJ2-1; D is perhaps TRBD1 (6 bases). The CDR3 sequence is 19 residues long. The germline V and J ends were trimmed by 7 bases and 5 bases, with 30 bases remaining between them. Germline V gives CDR1 ENHRY, CDR2 SYGVKD.

The chain is built from TRBV5-1 and TRBJ2-1; TRBD2 matches at 8 bases. After removal of 2 bases from V and 4 bases from J, the junction contained 2 bases not matched to a gene. CDR3 size: 14 residues. The germline gives CDR1 SGHRS, CDR2 YFSETQ. CDR3 nucleotides: TGCGCCAGCAGCTTAGCGGGAGTATACAATGAGCAGTTCTTC. Translated: CASSLAGVYNEQFF.

This chain uses TRBV9 with TRBJ2-5, with a possible D match to TRBD2 (6 bases). Germline values: CDR1 SGDLS, CDR2 YYNGEE. The CDR3 loop spans 13 amino acids. V was clipped by 3 bases and J by 4 bases, with 10 bases between them. The CDR3 DNA sequence: TGTGCCAGCAGCGAGGGAGGTTTAGAGACCCAGTACTTC. Protein sequence: CASSEGGLETQYF. Variable domain in full (rest from reference TRBV9 and TRBJ2-5): DSGVTQTPKHLITATGQRVTLRCSPRSGDLSVYWYQQSLDQGLQFLIQYYNGEERAKGNILERFSAQQFPDLHSELNLSSLELGDSALYFCASSEGGLETQYFGPGTRLLVL.

V usage is TRBV15 and J usage is TRBJ2-1; D might be TRBD1 (6 bases). CDR3 length: 15 amino acids. Germline values: CDR1 LNHNV, CDR2 YYDKDF (reference sequence). Trimming removed 1 base from V and 9 bases from J, with 16 bases in between. The CDR3 coding sequence is TGTGCCACCAGCAGAGCCTTTGGGGGCGGGTCTGAGCAGTTCTTC. Residues: CATSRAFGGGSEQFF.

The gene calls are TRBV27 and TRBJ2-5; no reliable D call. The germline V gene has CDR1 MNHEY and CDR2 SMNVEV (reference sequence). V lost 5 bases, J lost 4 bases, and 17 bases lay in between. This CDR3 has 15 residues. CDR3 sequence: CASSPIYDTPETQYF. The CDR3 nucleotides read TGTGCCAGCAGTCCGATCTATGACACACCAGAGACCCAGTACTTC.